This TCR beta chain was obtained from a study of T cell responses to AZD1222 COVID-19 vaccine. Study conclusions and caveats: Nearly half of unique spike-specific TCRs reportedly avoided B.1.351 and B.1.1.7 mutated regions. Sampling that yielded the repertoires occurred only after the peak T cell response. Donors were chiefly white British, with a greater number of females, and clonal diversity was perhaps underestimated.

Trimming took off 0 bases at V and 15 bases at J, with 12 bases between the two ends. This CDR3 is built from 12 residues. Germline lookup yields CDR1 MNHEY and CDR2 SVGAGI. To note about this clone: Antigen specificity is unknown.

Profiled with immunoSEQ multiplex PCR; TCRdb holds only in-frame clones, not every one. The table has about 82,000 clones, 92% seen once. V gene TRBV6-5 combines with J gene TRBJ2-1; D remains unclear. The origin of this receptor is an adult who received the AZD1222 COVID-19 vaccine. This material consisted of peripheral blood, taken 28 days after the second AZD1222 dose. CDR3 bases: TGTGCCAGCAGTTACTCCAAATCGGCCTGGTTCTTC. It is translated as CASSYSKSAWFF.